The sequence of this T cell receptor (beta chain) was determined in a study of HIV-infected patients and healthy controls. Overall study findings and caveats: When repertoires were size-matched, rare events in HIV-infected data became overweighted. HIV-infected patients and controls differed significantly in mean usage of eight alpha and eight beta V genes.

400 to 550 ng RNA was reverse transcribed with alpha and beta constant-region primers. Each of the alpha and beta chains got its own library through chain-specific third strand synthesis with indices. Via MiXCR, TCRdb re-called the 5' RACE reads, giving one row per CDR3 protein. The data show thousands of distinct CDR3 sequences, 8.7% seen once. This clonotype is termed medium-sized. Its antigen remains unknown. Follow-up blood was drawn about 14 weeks, roughly three months, after antiretroviral therapy began. The repertoire came from unfractionated whole blood and reflected all unsorted peripheral T cells. Germline loops: CDR1 SNHLY, CDR2 FYNNEI. V shed 11 bases, J shed 9 bases, and the junction held 27 bases outside the gene matches. This CDR3 comprises 18 residues.

The clonotype was recovered from an adult with HIV infection. The chain couples TRBV2 to TRBJ2-1, with 8 bases fitting TRBD2. This sample comprised blood, obtained during antiretroviral therapy. The CDR3 here is CAGLRLPAGAGVGVEQFF. As DNA, the CDR3 is TGTGCCGGTCTCCGACTCCCGGCTGGAGCGGGAGTTGGTGTTGAGCAGTTCTTC.